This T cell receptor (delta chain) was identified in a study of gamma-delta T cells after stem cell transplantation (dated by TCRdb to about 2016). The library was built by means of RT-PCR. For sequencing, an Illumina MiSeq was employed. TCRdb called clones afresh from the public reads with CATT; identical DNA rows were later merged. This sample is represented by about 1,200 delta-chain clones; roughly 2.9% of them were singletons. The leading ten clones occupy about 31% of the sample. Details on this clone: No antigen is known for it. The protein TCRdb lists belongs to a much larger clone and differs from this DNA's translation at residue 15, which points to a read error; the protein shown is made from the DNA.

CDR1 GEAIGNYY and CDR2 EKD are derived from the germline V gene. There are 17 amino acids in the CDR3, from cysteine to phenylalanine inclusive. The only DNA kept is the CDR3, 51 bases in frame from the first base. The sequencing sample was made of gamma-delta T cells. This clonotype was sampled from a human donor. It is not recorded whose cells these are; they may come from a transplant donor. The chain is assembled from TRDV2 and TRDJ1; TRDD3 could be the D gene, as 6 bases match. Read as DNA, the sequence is TGTGCCTGTGACCTCGTGGGGGCTTCGGCAATCACCGATAAACCCATCTTT. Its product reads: CACDLVGASAITDKPIF.